These 3 T cell receptor beta chains came from one sample sequenced in a study of cytomegalovirus exposure and HLA in healthy donors (dated by TCRdb to 2015 to 2018). Library preparation employed the immunoSEQ multiplex PCR assay. The table was pulled from immuneACCESS by TCRdb, which kept in-frame rearrangements only. Such tables lose some clones; where checked, under half of the loss comes from unresolved V genes, and the rest has no known cause. The sample records 200,000 or so clones, 84% of which are singletons. Of the sample, about an eighth falls within the top ten clones. The sequenced sample was PBMCs. The receptors derive from a woman aged 25 to 39 in good health and CMV-seropositive.

This rearrangement joins TRBV2 to TRBJ2-1, with no clear D. V lost 6 bases, J lost 9 bases, and 9 bases lay in between. CDR1 is SNHLY, CDR2 FYNNEI, per germline. The CDR3 loop spans 11 amino acids. This CDR3 reads CASSSEVEQFF. The CDR3 nucleotides are TGTGCCAGCAGCTCAGAGGTTGAGCAGTTCTTC.

The chain couples TRBV5-1 to TRBJ2-5; no reliable D call. Trimming left V 1 base short and J 2 bases short, with 12 bases between. Germline V gives CDR1 SGHRS, CDR2 YFSETQ. CDR3 length equals 15 residues. The CDR3 loop reads CASSLSSALQETQYF. CDR3 nucleotide sequence: TGCGCCAGCAGCTTGTCGTCAGCACTACAAGAGACCCAGTACTTC.

This rearrangement joins TRBV7-2 to TRBJ2-7; TRBD2 is a possible D gene (6 bases). Germline V lookup: CDR1 SGHTA, CDR2 FQGNSA. The CDR3 consists of 14 residues. The V end was cut by 6 bases, the J end by 2 bases, with 14 bases between. The CDR3 loop is CASRSGTGTYEQYF. DNA of the CDR3: TGTGCCAGCAGGTCGGGGACTGGGACCTACGAGCAGTACTTC.